The present T cell receptor beta chain was sequenced within a study of blood T cell repertoires in COVID-19. On the study more broadly: Material from acute and convalescent COVID-19 was sourced from the United States, Italy and Spain. From T cells, B-cell-depleted T cells, or PBMCs came the material, which was cDNA or gDNA.

Sequencing used immunoSEQ multiplex PCR; TCRdb keeps in-frame clones, though not all of them. This sample has about 260,000 clones, with 70% to 90% found just once. V was pared by 5 bases and J by 4 bases, with 10 bases of the junction left unmatched. The CDR3 has 17 residues. Germline V CDR1 and CDR2: MNHEY, SMNVEV (reference sequence). What was sequenced was peripheral blood. The chain couples TRBV27 to TRBJ2-1; 11 bases match TRBD2. The TCR sequence derives from a woman between 50 and 59 years old with acute or convalescent COVID-19. As DNA, the CDR3 is TGTGCCAGCAGTCCATCCTACGGGACTAGCGGTTACAATGAGCAGTTCTTC. It codes for CASSPSYGTSGYNEQFF.